These 21 T cell receptor beta chains were sequenced from one sample in a study of blood T cell repertoires in COVID-19. This table comes from immunoSEQ multiplex PCR, and its TCRdb copy is limited to in-frame clones, with some not included. The table lists more than 200,000 clones, about 87% of them singletons. Input material: PBMCs or T cells enriched from blood (not recorded which). Receptors were obtained from a woman aged 30 to 39 who had been exposed to COVID-19.

The CDR3 sequence: CASSSLRAERQETQYF. In DNA, the CDR3 is TGTGCCAGCAGTTCGTTGAGGGCTGAGAGGCAAGAGACCCAGTACTTC. The chain joins TRBV28 to TRBJ2-5, with D possibly TRBD2 on 5 matching bases. The CDR3 runs to 16 residues. Trimming took off 4 bases at V and 2 bases at J, with 17 bases between the two ends. The V gene's germline CDR1 is MDHEN and CDR2 SYDVKM.

The chain couples TRBV9 to TRBJ1-1, with 8 bases lining up with TRBD1. With V trimmed by 4 bases and J by 7 bases, 9 bases remained unmatched. The CDR3 consists of 14 residues. Per germline, CDR1 SGDLS and CDR2 YYNGEE. The CDR3 bases are TGTGCCAGCAGCCCGCAGACAGGGGATATTGAAGCTTTCTTT. Its protein product is CASSPQTGDIEAFF. Variable domain in full (rest from reference TRBV9 and TRBJ1-1): DSGVTQTPKHLITATGQRVTLRCSPRSGDLSVYWYQQSLDQGLQFLIQYYNGEERAKGNILERFSAQQFPDLHSELNLSSLELGDSALYFCASSPQTGDIEAFFGQGTRLTVV.

The chain is built from TRBV10-3 and TRBJ1-5, with unresolved D. CDR1 and CDR2 (germline): ENHRY, SYGVKD. CDR3 size: 13 residues. Deletions cut 3 bases from V and 7 bases from J, with 10 bases between. In DNA, the CDR3 is TGTGCCATCAGTGATCCGGGTGGCCAGCCCCAGCATTTT. Translation: CAISDPGGQPQHF.

J is TRBJ1-1 and V is TRBV27, with a possible D match to TRBD1 (6 bases). Germline V gene data show CDR1 as MNHEY and CDR2 as SMNVEV (reference sequence). This CDR3 has 14 amino acids. The V gene lost 5 bases and the J gene lost 4 bases, with 14 bases spanning the gap. The CDR3: CASSAGVAGTEAFF. Written as DNA, the CDR3 is TGTGCCAGCAGTGCAGGGGTGGCGGGCACTGAAGCTTTCTTT.

V gene TRBV12-3 or TRBV12-4 combines with J gene TRBJ1-6; possible D gene TRBD1, 6 bases. The CDR3 spans 13 residues. Trimming pared 5 bases from V and 13 bases from J, leaving 15 bases between. The CDR3 region is CASSKTGPGPLHF. CDR3 in DNA: TGTGCCAGCAGTAAGACAGGCCCGGGGCCCCTCCACTTT.

This chain links TRBV21-1 with TRBJ2-7; TRBD2, the D gene given by the table, was not confirmed from the DNA. TRBV21-1 is deemed a pseudogene. CDR3 size: 16 residues. In DNA, the CDR3 is TGTGCCAGCAGCAAAGAGATTGGACTAGTCTCCTACGAGCAGTACTTC. Translated: CASSKEIGLVSYEQYF.

The table lists this clone with a count of one. The chain uses TRBV4-1 and TRBJ1-5, with a tentative D call TRBD1 (5 bases). This CDR3 region has 16 residues. Deletions cut 4 bases from V and 2 bases from J, with 15 bases between. Germline-derived CDR1 and CDR2 are MGHRA and YSYEKL. CDR3 protein: CASSPLGRVGNQPQHF. In nucleotides, the CDR3 is TGCGCCAGCAGCCCCTTGGGCAGGGTGGGCAATCAGCCCCAGCATTTT.

V usage is TRBV29-1 and J usage is TRBJ2-1; 12 bases are a match to TRBD2. The CDR3 extends over 14 amino acids. Germline-derived CDR1 and CDR2 are SQVTM and ANQGSEA. V was clipped by 7 bases and J by 7 bases; unmatched bases: 8. For the CDR3, the DNA is TGCAGCGCTCGGAGGACTAGCGGGAAGAATGAGCAGTTCTTC. It encodes CSARRTSGKNEQFF.

The V and J genes are TRBV27 and TRBJ1-6; D unresolved. The germline gives CDR1 MNHEY, CDR2 SMNVEV (reference sequence). Trimming cost V 6 bases and J 0 bases, with 3 bases left between them. CDR3 length: 13 amino acids. The CDR3 DNA is TGTGCCAGCAGCGGCTCCTATAATTCACCCCTCCACTTT. This encodes CASSGSYNSPLHF.

The chain recombines TRBV11-3 with TRBJ2-5; 7 nucleotides agree with TRBD2. The CDR3 runs to 13 residues. J lost 5 bases, V lost 4 bases, and 4 bases had no gene match. Germline assignment: CDR1 SGHNT and CDR2 YENEEA. The CDR3 spells CASSWRGGETQYF. The CDR3 nucleotides are TGTGCCAGCAGCTGGAGGGGAGGGGAGACCCAGTACTTC.

V usage is TRBV27 and J usage is TRBJ2-7; D perhaps matches TRBD2 (6 bases). Germline CDR1 and CDR2: MNHEY and SMNVEV (reference sequence). The V end lost 5 bases, the J end lost 1 base, and 15 bases lay between the germline ends. The CDR3 has 15 amino acids. The CDR3 sequence: CASSNQVGRSYEQYF. The CDR3, as DNA: TGTGCCAGCAGTAACCAGGTAGGGAGGTCCTACGAGCAGTACTTC.

The V gene is TRBV9, the J gene TRBJ2-3; the match to TRBD2 covers 12 bases. This CDR3 has 18 amino acids. Germline V gives CDR1 SGDLS, CDR2 YYNGEE. V shed 0 bases, J shed 6 bases, and the junction held 11 bases outside the gene matches. The CDR3 region is CASSVAPSSGRARDTQYF. CDR3 nucleotides: TGTGCCAGCAGCGTAGCCCCCTCTAGCGGGAGGGCCAGGGATACGCAGTATTTT.

CDR3 bases: TGCGCCAGCAGTGAGGCTAGCGGGACGACAGATACGCAGTATTTT. As protein: CASSEASGTTDTQYF. The chain is built from TRBV10-1 and TRBJ2-3; 9 bases fit TRBD2. Germline V CDR1 and CDR2: WNHNN, SYGVQD (reference sequence). The CDR3 sequence is 15 residues long. V shed 2 bases and J 3 bases; nucleotides not matched to a gene: 3.

The chain combines TRBV14 with TRBJ1-2; 7 bases map to TRBD1. This CDR3 comprises 16 residues. Germline V gene data show CDR1 as SGHDN and CDR2 as FVKESK. Germline trimming cut 2 bases from V and 3 bases from J; bases unmatched to any gene: 9. Written as DNA, the CDR3 is TGTGCCAGCAGCCAACGACAATTCGACAGGGACTATGGCTACACCTTC. Its translation is CASSQRQFDRDYGYTF.

This sequence joins TRBV2 and TRBJ2-3, with 7 bases fitting TRBD2. The junction had 2 bases not matched to a gene; V was cut back by 4 bases and J by 1 base. The CDR3 has 14 residues. Germline values: CDR1 SNHLY, CDR2 FYNNEI. CDR3 DNA sequence: TGTGCCAGCAGTGTGGGAGGGGGCACAGATACGCAGTATTTT. Its translation is CASSVGGGTDTQYF.

V gene TRBV7-6 combines with J gene TRBJ1-3, with D perhaps matching TRBD1 (5 bases). Germline-derived CDR1 and CDR2 are SGHVS and FNYEAQ. The CDR3 consists of 15 residues. The V and J ends lost 0 bases and 7 bases respectively, with 13 bases between them. CDR3 nucleotide sequence: TGTGCCAGCAGCTTAGCGGAGGGACTGTGGAACACCATATATTTT. Translating gives CASSLAEGLWNTIYF.

J is TRBJ1-6 and V is TRBV27; 8 positions match TRBD1. The V segment lost 9 bases and the J segment 0 bases; nucleotides outside the gene matches: 10. Per the germline V gene, CDR1 is MNHEY and CDR2 is SMNVEV (reference sequence). This CDR3 spans 17 amino acids. In DNA form, the CDR3 reads TGTGCCAGTAAACCACAGGGGGTAAACTCCTATAATTCACCCCTCCACTTT. Translation gives CASKPQGVNSYNSPLHF.

The rearrangement uses TRBV7-9 and TRBJ2-3, with 10 nucleotides matching TRBD2. Germline-derived CDR1 and CDR2 are SEHNR and FQNEAQ (reference sequence). V shed 5 bases, J shed 3 bases, and the junction held 5 bases outside the gene matches. The CDR3 totals 15 residues. Here the CDR3 reads CASSLLAGETDTQYF. DNA for the CDR3: TGTGCCAGCAGCCTGCTAGCGGGAGAAACAGATACGCAGTATTTT.

A remark on this clone: At one of its ends the junction is not consistent with the germline gene, which may arise from a read error. The chain uses TRBV4-1 and TRBJ2-5; D is unresolved. The CDR3 contains 16 residues. Per the germline V gene, CDR1 is MGHRA and CDR2 is YSYEKL. The CDR3 here is CASSQHTTTLQEPQYF. CDR3 in DNA: TGCGCCAGCAGCCAGCATACCACGACACTCCAAGAGCCCCAGTACTTC.

This chain connects TRBV30 to TRBJ1-3; 7 positions agree with TRBD1. The V and J ends lost 0 bases and 1 base, in that order; junction bases with no gene match: 15. The germline V gene has CDR1 GTSNPN and CDR2 SVGIG (reference sequence). This CDR3 comprises 19 residues. CDR3 sequence: CAWSVQGRADRLSGNTIYF. CDR3 DNA sequence: TGTGCCTGGAGTGTACAGGGGCGGGCCGATAGACTTTCTGGAAACACCATATATTTT. Together with reference TRBV30 and TRBJ1-3, the CDR3 gives the full variable domain: SQTIHQWPATLVQPVGSPLSLECTVEGTSNPNLYWYRQAAGRGLQLLFYSVGIGQISSEVPQNLSASRPQDRQFILSSKKLLLSDSGFYLCAWSVQGRADRLSGNTIYFGEGSWLTVV.

V and J are TRBV13 and TRBJ2-7; tentative D call: TRBD1 (6 bases). CDR1 and CDR2 from the germline V gene are PRHDT and FYEKMQ (reference sequence). Trimming removed 5 bases from V and 7 bases from J, with 18 bases in between. The CDR3 extends over 14 amino acids. The CDR3 bases are TGTGCCAGCAGCGGAAGCGGACAGTTGAGGGAGCAGTACTTC. This codes for CASSGSGQLREQYF.